The 10 T cell receptor beta chains below come from one sample, sequenced in a study of OX40 agonist ivuxolimab in advanced cancers. Receptor amplification or capture employed the immunoSEQ multiplex PCR assay. TCRdb stores this immuneACCESS table with in-frame sequences only. Part of the clones is absent; in the studies checked, under half of the shortfall reflects unresolved V genes, and no reason is known for the rest. Present in this sample are around 82,000 clones, around 88% of which were seen just once. The biggest ten clones account for approximately 0.76% of the sample. The sequences come from CD4+ or CD8+ T cells sorted from blood, collected in a trial of the OX40 agonist ivuxolimab. The source of these receptors is an adult with an advanced solid tumor such as melanoma, head and neck, liver or kidney cancer.

The chain has TRBV28 and TRBJ2-5; D gene unclear. This CDR3 region has 11 residues. Germline V gene data show CDR1 as MDHEN and CDR2 as SYDVKM. Trimming took off 3 bases at V and 4 bases at J, with 3 bases between the two ends. CDR3 sequence (DNA): TGTGCCAGCAGTTTCTCAGAGACCCAGTACTTC. Protein: CASSFSETQYF.

The chain carries TRBV5-6 and TRBJ2-3; D might be TRBD2 (6 bases). V was cut by 4 bases and J by 0 bases, with 18 bases left in between. The CDR3 contains 17 residues. Germline-derived CDR1 and CDR2 are SGHDT and YYEEEE. Written as DNA, the CDR3 is TGTGCCAGCAGCCCCCACGGGTCGGGAGCTAGCACAGATACGCAGTATTTT. Translated, it gives CASSPHGSGASTDTQYF.

The rearrangement joins TRBV7-8 to TRBJ2-1; 7 nucleotides line up with TRBD2. Germline trimming cut 6 bases from V and 5 bases from J; bases unmatched to any gene: 13. The V gene's germline CDR1 is SGHVS and CDR2 FQNEAQ. This CDR3 comprises 16 residues. This CDR3 is CASSSLRGGENNEQFF. The CDR3 bases are TGTGCCAGCAGTTCACTTCGTGGGGGGGAGAACAATGAGCAGTTCTTC.

CDR3 region: CASSLVGTSGNNEQFF. The DNA for the CDR3 is TGTGCCAGCAGCTTAGTGGGTACTAGCGGTAACAATGAGCAGTTCTTC. The V call is TRBV7-2, the J call TRBJ2-1; 8 positions match TRBD2. Germline loops: CDR1 SGHTA, CDR2 FQGNSA. V trimming: 1 base; J trimming: 5 bases; junction bases outside the gene matches: 7. The CDR3 runs to 16 residues.

Of note for this clone: One end of the junction fails to match germline, which may point to a read error. V usage is TRBV7-7 and J usage is TRBJ2-1, with TRBD2 identical over 9 bases. Germline V lookup: CDR1 SSHAT, CDR2 FNYEAQ (reference sequence). The CDR3 totals 15 residues. The CDR3 region is CASSPSSSGKGEQFF. DNA for the CDR3: TGTGCTAGCAGCCCCTCATCTAGCGGGAAAGGTGAGCAGTTCTTC.

This sequence joins TRBV18 and TRBJ2-5; D unresolved. The CDR3 is made up of 13 amino acids. The V end lost 1 base, the J end lost 5 bases, and 8 bases lay between the germline ends. Per germline, CDR1 KGHSH and CDR2 LQKENI. CDR3 DNA sequence: TGTGCCAGCTCACCACAGCAGCTCGAGACCCAGTACTTC. This sequence encodes CASSPQQLETQYF.

The gene calls are TRBV28 and TRBJ2-7; tentatively, D is TRBD1 (5 bases). The CDR3 extends over 11 amino acids. Germline V gene lookup returns CDR1 MDHEN and CDR2 SYDVKM. V dropped 2 bases and J dropped 6 bases, with 5 bases sitting between them. CDR3 sequence reads: CASSLQGEQYF. DNA for the CDR3: TGTGCCAGCAGTTTACAGGGCGAGCAGTACTTC.

The gene calls are TRBV2 and TRBJ2-3, with TRBD2 matching over 10 bases. The junction had 10 bases not matched to a gene; V was cut back by 6 bases and J by 1 base. The germline CDR1 and CDR2 sequences are SNHLY and FYNNEI. CDR3 length: 17 residues. The CDR3 DNA sequence: TGTGCCAGCAGCCCCGGTTGGACTAGCGGAGGCACAGATACGCAGTATTTT. Its translation: CASSPGWTSGGTDTQYF.

This clone was seen once. The rearrangement uses TRBV29-1 and TRBJ2-1; TRBD1 matches at 8 bases. V was clipped by 7 bases and J by 6 bases; unmatched bases: 8. CDR3 length equals 13 residues. Germline V gene sequence: CDR1 SQVTM, CDR2 ANQGSEA. CDR3 in amino acids: CSGSQGAGNEQFF. The CDR3 DNA sequence: TGCAGCGGGAGTCAGGGGGCGGGCAATGAGCAGTTCTTC.

DNA of the CDR3: TGTGCCAGCAGCGAGCGGGAGGAAGTATACAATGAGCAGTTCTTC. This codes for CASSEREEVYNEQFF. The chain employs TRBV7-8 and TRBJ2-1; 9 bases are a match to TRBD2. Germline V gives CDR1 SGHVS, CDR2 FQNEAQ. The CDR3 spans 15 residues. V was clipped by 5 bases and J by 4 bases; unmatched bases: 6.